These 32 T cell receptor beta chains were sequenced from one sample in a study of cytomegalovirus exposure and HLA in healthy donors. The PCR used 60 Vbeta and 13 Jbeta primers. TCRdb's table, derived via immunoSEQ multiplex PCR, lists solely in-frame clones and lacks some. The sample has about 94,000 clones, 75% to 85% seen once. Sequencing was carried out using PBMCs. These receptors all stem from a woman aged 40 to 50 in good health and CMV-seronegative.

The gene calls are TRBV29-1 and TRBJ2-2; TRBD1 matches at 8 bases. Germline CDR1 is SQVTM and CDR2 is ANQGSEA. The J segment lost 8 bases and the V segment lost 6 bases, leaving 5 bases of the junction unmatched. The CDR3 runs 12 residues. In nucleotides, the CDR3 is TGCAGCGTCGGCAGGGGGCTAGGGGAGCTGTTTTTT. Translating it yields CSVGRGLGELFF.

CDR3 in amino acids: CASSLSGGGHNSPLHF. CDR3 nucleotides: TGTGCCAGCAGCCTCTCCGGGGGGGGCCATAATTCACCCCTCCACTTT. The rearrangement links TRBV5-6 to TRBJ1-6; D is possibly TRBD1 (6 bases). CDR1 is SGHDT, CDR2 YYEEEE, per germline. There are 16 residues in the CDR3. The V end was cut by 4 bases, the J end by 5 bases, with 16 bases between.

This clone occurred once. The gene calls are TRBV27 and TRBJ1-6; tentative D call: TRBD1 (6 bases). Trimming cost V 4 bases and J 6 bases, with 16 bases left between them. CDR3 length equals 16 residues. Germline assignment: CDR1 MNHEY and CDR2 SMNVEV (reference sequence). The CDR3 region has the DNA TGTGCCAGCAGTTCACCCCCGGGACAACCTAATTCACCCCTCCACTTT. It encodes CASSSPPGQPNSPLHF.

The chain employs TRBV7-9 and TRBJ2-5; tentative D call: TRBD1 (6 bases). The ends were cut back, 2 bases at V and 5 bases at J, with 9 bases in the middle. There are 13 residues in the CDR3. Germline values: CDR1 SEHNR, CDR2 FQNEAQ (reference sequence). DNA of the CDR3: TGTGCCAGCAGCTTACTGGGGGCGGAGACCCAGTACTTC. Its protein is CASSLLGAETQYF.

V gene TRBV7-8 combines with J gene TRBJ2-2; 14 bases are shared with TRBD2. The germline V gene has CDR1 SGHVS and CDR2 FQNEAQ. J gave up 6 bases and V 3 bases, and 9 bases lay outside the gene matches. This CDR3 is 18 amino acids long. The CDR3 bases are TGTGCCAGCAGCTTGACTAGCGGGGGGGCAATTGGGCCCGGGGAGCTGTTTTTT. The encoded protein is CASSLTSGGAIGPGELFF.

The V and J genes are TRBV11-3 and TRBJ2-3; possible D gene TRBD1, 5 bases. Trimming shortened V by 1 base and J by 0 bases, and 8 bases separated the two germline ends. CDR1 and CDR2 (germline): SGHNT, YENEEA. This CDR3 region has 15 residues. CDR3 sequence reads: CASSLVAGSTDTQYF. The DNA for the CDR3 is TGTGCCAGCAGCTTAGTGGCAGGGAGCACAGATACGCAGTATTTT.

In its sample, this clone was seen once. The V call is TRBV7-3, the J call TRBJ2-1, with 8 bases aligning to TRBD1. This CDR3 is 16 amino acids long. The V and J ends lost 5 bases and 5 bases, in that order; junction bases with no gene match: 11. Per the germline V gene, CDR1 is SGHTA and CDR2 is FQGTGA. The DNA of the CDR3 is TGTGCCAGCAGCCCCACCTCCGGCAGGGGGCACAATGAGCAGTTCTTC. This encodes CASSPTSGRGHNEQFF.

The rearrangement links TRBV7-8 to TRBJ1-3; the D gene is possibly TRBD1 (5 bases). V shed 5 bases and J shed 7 bases, with 15 bases lying between them. CDR3 length: 14 amino acids. CDR1 is SGHVS, CDR2 FQNEAQ, per germline. The CDR3 DNA reads as TGTGCCAGCAGCCTTGACAGTGCAGGGAACACCATATATTTT. Its protein is CASSLDSAGNTIYF. Full variable domain (missing parts from reference TRBV7-8 and TRBJ1-3): GAGVSQSPRYKVAKRGQDVALRCDPISGHVSLFWYQQALGQGPEFLTYFQNEAQLDKSGLPSDRFFAERPEGSVSTLKIQRTQQEDSAVYLCASSLDSAGNTIYFGEGSWLTVV.

The chain links TRBV27 to TRBJ1-5; possibly TRBD1 for D (5 bases). The length of the CDR3 is 15 residues. Germline lookup yields CDR1 MNHEY and CDR2 SMNVEV (reference sequence). Trimming pared 1 base from V and 5 bases from J, leaving 12 bases between. CDR3: CASSLLGLDHQPQHF. Here the CDR3 DNA reads TGTGCCAGCAGTTTATTGGGACTCGATCATCAGCCCCAGCATTTT.

To note about this clone: At one end, the junction sequence differs from germline, possibly due to a read error. The chain carries TRBV18 and TRBJ1-5; possible D gene TRBD1, 6 bases. Germline CDR1 reads KGHSH; CDR2 reads LQKENI. The CDR3 sequence is 15 residues long. Here the CDR3 reads CASSPARGDNQPQNF. The CDR3 DNA reads as TGTGCCAGCTCACCGGCCAGGGGCGACAATCAGCCCCAGAATTTT. The entire variable domain, with the rest obtained from reference TRBV18 and TRBJ1-5, is as follows: NAGVMQNPRHLVRRRGQEARLRCSPMKGHSHVYWYRQLPEEGLKFMVYLQKENIIDESGMPKERFSAEFPKEGPSILRIQQVVRGDSAAYFCASSPARGDNQPQNFGDGTRLSIL.

V gene TRBV9 combines with J gene TRBJ1-1, with D tentatively TRBD1 (5 bases). Trimming took off 0 bases at V and 1 base at J, with 7 bases between the two ends. This CDR3 has 14 residues. Germline CDR1 is SGDLS and CDR2 is YYNGEE. CDR3 residues: CASSVVQGNTEAFF. CDR3 DNA: TGTGCCAGCAGCGTAGTCCAGGGGAACACTGAAGCTTTCTTT.

This clone came up once. The chain joins TRBV10-3 to TRBJ2-7; maybe TRBD2 (6 bases). The V end was cut by 4 bases, the J end by 0 bases, with 13 bases between. Germline V lookup: CDR1 ENHRY, CDR2 SYGVKD. The CDR3 is made up of 15 amino acids. The CDR3 region is CAISGASANSYEQYF. The CDR3 DNA sequence: TGTGCCATCAGTGGGGCTAGCGCCAACTCCTACGAGCAGTACTTC.

A single count supports this clone. The chain links TRBV7-9 to TRBJ2-6; no firm D call. V lost 5 bases and J lost 1, with 6 bases in between. Looked up from germline, CDR1 is SEHNR and CDR2 is FQNEAQ (reference sequence). This CDR3 is built from 14 residues. The CDR3 region is CASSPRSGANVLTF. The CDR3 DNA follows: TGTGCCAGCAGCCCTAGGTCTGGGGCCAACGTCCTGACTTTC.

This rearrangement joins TRBV4-1 to TRBJ1-1; tentatively, D is TRBD1 (5 bases). V was shortened by 1 base and J by 4 bases, with 13 bases between the two germline ends. The germline gives CDR1 MGHRA, CDR2 YSYEKL. This CDR3 is built from 15 residues. The CDR3 DNA follows: TGCGCCAGCAGCCAAGGGGGTTTGGGGGGCACTGAAGCTTTCTTT. Its protein product is CASSQGGLGGTEAFF.

The chain links TRBV7-6 to TRBJ2-3; the match to TRBD1 covers 9 bases. The germline V gene has CDR1 SGHVS and CDR2 FNYEAQ. The CDR3 consists of 15 residues. Losses at the gene ends were 4 bases for V and 3 bases for J; bases not matched to a gene: 5. As DNA, the CDR3 is TGTGCCAGCAGCTCGGACAGGGGAAGTACAGATACGCAGTATTTT. Amino acids: CASSSDRGSTDTQYF.

The rearrangement links TRBV18 to TRBJ2-7, with 7 nucleotides matching TRBD1. Germline V lookup: CDR1 KGHSH, CDR2 LQKENI. This CDR3 contains 15 residues. V shed 2 bases, J shed 1 base, and the junction held 5 bases outside the gene matches. As DNA, the CDR3 is TGTGCCAGCTCACCAGGGGCAGGGGGTTCCTACGAGCAGTACTTC. The encoded protein is CASSPGAGGSYEQYF.

The chain combines TRBV19 with TRBJ1-5; possible D gene TRBD1, 6 bases. The CDR3 has 15 amino acids. V was shortened by 7 bases and J by 4 bases, with 17 bases between the two germline ends. CDR1 and CDR2 (germline): LNHDA, SQIVND (reference sequence). The CDR3 DNA reads as TGTGCCAGTACCTTGGGTGGGACACTTAATCAGCCCCAGCATTTT. Translating gives CASTLGGTLNQPQHF.

This clone showed up just once. The chain has TRBV5-6 and TRBJ2-7; D is possibly TRBD1 (6 bases). Germline CDR1 reads SGHDT; CDR2 reads YYEEEE. V was pared by 4 bases and J by 8 bases, with 22 bases between. This CDR3 is built from 15 residues. The CDR3 coding sequence is TGTGCCAGCAGCCACACAACAGGGCCCCAGTGTAAGCAGTACTTC. It encodes CASSHTTGPQCKQYF.

The chain recombines TRBV7-2 with TRBJ2-3, with 8 positions matching TRBD2. CDR3 length: 13 amino acids. Germline values: CDR1 SGHTA, CDR2 FQGNSA. Trimming at V came to 11 bases and at J to 5 bases, leaving 9 bases not matched to a gene. The CDR3 DNA reads as TGTGCCGGAGGACGGGCGGGGGGAGATACGCAGTATTTT. Protein sequence: CAGGRAGGDTQYF.

The chain has TRBV6-1 and TRBJ1-6; D is ambiguous. Germline-derived CDR1 and CDR2 are MNHNS and SASEGT. The CDR3 has 12 amino acids. V lost 0 bases to trimming and J lost 9 bases, with 3 bases between them. The CDR3 loop reads CASSEAGSPLHF. The CDR3 DNA reads TGTGCCAGCAGTGAAGCCGGTTCACCCCTCCACTTT.

In this sample, this clone turned up once. This chain links TRBV7-2 with TRBJ2-7; 9 bases match TRBD2. Germline V lookup: CDR1 SGHTA, CDR2 FQGNSA. The CDR3 spans 14 residues. V shed 3 bases, J shed 3 bases, and the junction held 3 bases outside the gene matches. The CDR3 reads CASSLAGGDYEQYF. In DNA, the CDR3 is TGTGCCAGCAGCTTGGCGGGGGGGGACTACGAGCAGTACTTC.

This sequence joins TRBV4-1 and TRBJ2-7, with 8 bases lining up with TRBD1. Trimming took 2 bases from V and 0 from J; bases not matched to a gene: 3. CDR1 and CDR2 from the germline V gene are MGHRA and YSYEKL. The CDR3 is 15 residues long. The CDR3 here is CASSQSGQGSYEQYF. The CDR3 coding sequence is TGCGCCAGCAGCCAATCCGGACAGGGCTCCTACGAGCAGTACTTC.

The gene calls are TRBV15 and TRBJ1-5; maybe TRBD1 (5 bases). With 0 bases removed from V and 7 bases from J, the gap between germline ends came to 19 bases. The CDR3 has 17 residues. Germline V gene lookup returns CDR1 LNHNV and CDR2 YYDKDF (reference sequence). The DNA for the CDR3 is TGTGCCACCAGCAGAGACTATGGTAGGGGACGGGGGCAGCCCCAGCATTTT. Translating gives CATSRDYGRGRGQPQHF.

The rearrangement uses TRBV7-7 and TRBJ2-2, with D possibly matching TRBD2 (5 bases). This CDR3 is 14 amino acids long. Germline V gives CDR1 SSHAT, CDR2 FNYEAQ (reference sequence). Trimming pared 5 bases from V and 5 bases from J, leaving 12 bases between. The CDR3 reads CASSARAWTGELFF. In DNA, the CDR3 is TGTGCCAGCAGCGCGAGGGCATGGACCGGGGAGCTGTTTTTT. The variable domain in full, completed from reference TRBV7-7 and TRBJ2-2, reads GAGVSQSPRYKVTKRGQDVTLRCDPISSHATLYWYQQALGQGPEFLTYFNYEAQPDKSGLPSDRFSAERPEGSISTLTIQRTEQRDSAMYRCASSARAWTGELFFGEGSRLTVL.

In nucleotides, the CDR3 is TGTGCCAGCTTTATGTGGCAGTCTAATTCACCCCTCCACTTT. Translating gives CASFMWQSNSPLHF. The chain joins TRBV6-1 to TRBJ1-6, with D unresolved. Germline-derived CDR1 and CDR2 are MNHNS and SASEGT. This CDR3 is 14 amino acids long. V was cut by 8 bases and J by 6 bases, with 14 bases left in between.

The V gene is TRBV4-1, the J gene TRBJ2-2; a possible D gene is TRBD1 (5 bases). This CDR3 comprises 15 residues. Germline V CDR1 and CDR2: MGHRA, YSYEKL. V gave up 1 base and J gave up 7 bases, with 13 bases separating them. The CDR3 spells CASSQAQGVIGELFF. In DNA form, the CDR3 reads TGCGCCAGCAGCCAAGCTCAGGGTGTGATCGGGGAGCTGTTTTTT.

The J gene is TRBJ2-5, the V gene TRBV9; D not certain. This CDR3 has 13 amino acids. Between the trimmed V and J ends, which lost 0 bases and 0 bases, there was a span of 3 bases. The V gene's germline CDR1 is SGDLS and CDR2 YYNGEE. Here the CDR3 DNA reads TGTGCCAGCAGCGTAGCATACCAAGAGACCCAGTACTTC. This translates into CASSVAYQETQYF.

V usage is TRBV29-1 and J usage is TRBJ2-3; 14 bases fit TRBD2. The CDR3 sequence is 15 residues long. Germline V lookup: CDR1 SQVTM, CDR2 ANQGSEA. The ends lost 8 bases at V and 9 bases at J; junction bases unmatched: 13. The chain's CDR3 is CSLRTSGGSLDTQYF. DNA for the CDR3: TGCAGCCTACGGACTAGCGGGGGGTCCTTGGACACGCAGTATTTT.

The chain is built from TRBV10-3 and TRBJ1-1, with D unresolved. The CDR3 runs 15 residues. V was clipped by 0 bases and J by 6 bases, with 14 bases between them. Germline CDR1 reads ENHRY; CDR2 reads SYGVKD. The CDR3 reads CAISESSFGASEAFF. The CDR3 DNA sequence: TGTGCCATCAGTGAGTCCTCATTTGGAGCATCTGAAGCTTTCTTT.

The gene calls are TRBV2 and TRBJ1-1, with D possibly TRBD1 on 6 matching bases. The CDR3 is 13 residues long. The V end lost 6 bases, the J end lost 4 bases, and 12 bases lay between the germline ends. CDR1 is SNHLY, CDR2 FYNNEI, per germline. CDR3 protein: CASRSTGPTEAFF. CDR3 DNA sequence: TGTGCCAGCAGATCCACAGGGCCCACTGAAGCTTTCTTT.

J is TRBJ1-5 and V is TRBV12-5; D gene ambiguous. CDR1 is LGHNT and CDR2 is FRNRAP in the germline V gene. V was pared by 5 bases and J by 9 bases, with 17 bases between. The CDR3 contains 14 residues. CDR3 protein: CASGVRDNRSPQHF. In DNA, the CDR3 is TGTGCTAGTGGTGTCCGGGATAATCGTTCGCCCCAGCATTTT. Full variable domain (missing parts from reference TRBV12-5 and TRBJ1-5): DARVTQTPRHKVTEMGQEVTMRCQPILGHNTVFWYRQTMMQGLELLAYFRNRAPLDDSGMPKDRFSAEMPDATLATLKIQPSEPRDSAVYFCASGVRDNRSPQHFGDGTRLSIL.

The chain links TRBV6-4 to TRBJ2-3, with TRBD2 matching over 8 bases. Germline CDR1 is MRHNA and CDR2 is SNTAGT. The CDR3 runs 14 residues. With V trimmed by 2 bases and J by 6 bases, 4 bases remained unmatched. As DNA, the CDR3 is TGTGCCAGCAGTGACACCGGGGGGGCTGATACGCAGTATTTT. Amino acids: CASSDTGGADTQYF.